One T cell receptor beta chain is described in this entry. The source of the sample is a study of beta chain features in type 1 diabetes. Study at large: Examined across all samples were some 110 million sorted cells.

A single heparinised draw of roughly 120 mL on average was taken per donor. Expressed TCRB transcripts were sequenced because the entire RNA isolate underwent reverse transcription. Some clones are missing from TCRdb's copy, which holds only in-frame ones; the method was immunoSEQ multiplex PCR. The sample lists 35,000 to 45,000 clones, roughly 67% occurring once. The CDR3 is 16 residues long. Germline V lookup: CDR1 LGHNA, CDR2 YNFKEQ. Germline trimming cut 2 bases from V and 6 bases from J; bases unmatched to any gene: 8. The rearrangement uses TRBV4-2 and TRBJ2-3; 10 bases are shared with TRBD2. Material for sequencing was Tregs from blood. This clonotype was obtained from a woman aged 30 to 39 in good health. This CDR3 reads CASSQRVGAGGDTQYF. CDR3 coding DNA: TGTGCCAGCAGCCAACGTGTGGGAGCGGGGGGGGATACGCAGTATTTT.